Below, 8 T cell receptor beta chains from the same sample are listed, as sequenced in a study of cytomegalovirus exposure and HLA in healthy donors. PCR primers comprised 60 Vbeta and 13 Jbeta primers. Here immunoSEQ multiplex PCR was the method, and the copy in TCRdb shows in-frame clones only, minus some. This table holds about 100,000 clones, 65% to 90% found once. Sequencing input: PBMCs. The receptors shown here come from a woman in her sixties or seventies in good health and CMV-seropositive.

This clone was counted a single time. The chain is built from TRBV19 and TRBJ2-2; TRBD2 might be the D (7 bases). The V gene's germline CDR1 is LNHDA and CDR2 SQIVND (reference sequence). Trimming removed 2 bases from V and 5 bases from J, with 12 bases in between. This CDR3 region has 15 residues. CDR3 sequence: CASSIKGGVTGELFF. DNA of the CDR3: TGTGCCAGTAGTATAAAGGGGGGGGTTACCGGGGAGCTGTTTTTT.

The chain combines TRBV21-1 with TRBJ2-7; the D call TRBD1 from the table was never checked on the DNA. TRBV21-1 is reported as a pseudogene. This CDR3 comprises 15 residues. The CDR3 loop reads CASSKAGTATYEQYF. The CDR3 DNA follows: TGTGCCAGCAGCAAAGCGGGGACAGCGACCTACGAGCAGTACTTC.

On this clone: Other DNA sequences of this sample code for an identical CDR3. The chain joins TRBV5-1 to TRBJ2-1; 11 nucleotides agree with TRBD1. Germline V gene data show CDR1 as SGHRS and CDR2 as YFSETQ. The CDR3 has 14 amino acids. Trimming cost V 0 bases and J 9 bases; bases outside gene matches: 2. The CDR3 loop is CASSLGTGGGEQFF. Written as DNA, the CDR3 is TGCGCCAGCAGCTTGGGGACAGGGGGCGGTGAGCAGTTCTTC.

The V and J genes are TRBV7-2 and TRBJ1-2; weak D call: TRBD1 (6 bases). Trimming removed 5 bases from V and 5 bases from J, with 9 bases in between. Looked up from germline, CDR1 is SGHTA and CDR2 is FQGNSA. This CDR3 has 12 amino acids. The CDR3: CASSVQGYGYTF. The CDR3 DNA is TGTGCCAGCAGCGTCCAGGGGTATGGCTACACCTTC.

This chain links TRBV6-5 with TRBJ2-7, with 11 positions matching TRBD2. Per the germline V gene, CDR1 is MNHEY and CDR2 is SVGAGI. The CDR3 length is 15 residues. V trimming: 6 bases; J trimming: 2 bases; junction bases outside the gene matches: 6. CDR3 protein: CASSYIAGGPYEQYF. The DNA for the CDR3 is TGTGCCAGCAGCTATATAGCGGGAGGGCCCTACGAGCAGTACTTC.

The J gene is TRBJ2-5, the V gene TRBV5-1; 7 bases line up with TRBD2. This CDR3 is 14 amino acids long. V was pared by 0 bases and J by 6 bases, with 5 bases of the junction left unmatched. The germline V gene has CDR1 SGHRS and CDR2 YFSETQ. In DNA, the CDR3 is TGCGCCAGCAGCTTGGGCGGGGGTGGAAAGACCCAGTACTTC. As protein: CASSLGGGGKTQYF.

V gene TRBV28 combines with J gene TRBJ2-3; 10 nucleotides agree with TRBD2. There are 17 residues in the CDR3. CDR1 MDHEN and CDR2 SYDVKM come from the germline V gene. The ends lost 3 bases at V and 0 bases at J; junction bases unmatched: 6. DNA for the CDR3: TGTGCCAGCAGTTTTAGCGGGAGGCAACCTAGCACAGATACGCAGTATTTT. The encoded protein is CASSFSGRQPSTDTQYF.

A single count supports this clone. V is TRBV15 and J is TRBJ2-7; D possibly corresponds to TRBD1 (6 bases). With 5 bases removed from V and 3 bases from J, the gap between germline ends came to 17 bases. CDR3 length equals 15 residues. CDR1 and CDR2 (germline): LNHNV, YYDKDF (reference sequence). This chain's CDR3 is CATSATGYSYYEQYF. CDR3 DNA sequence: TGTGCCACCAGCGCGACAGGCTACAGTTACTACGAGCAGTACTTC.